These T cell receptor beta chains were read from a single sample in a study of T-cell reconstitution after alpha-beta-depleted transplantation in children. TCRdb reprocessed the PCR reads with MiXCR, giving one entry per CDR3 protein. In the table there are 210,000 or so distinct CDR3 sequences, roughly 10% of which are singletons. The sample consisted of PBMCs from the stem cell graft donor, taken from the stem cell graft. Receptor source: a human donor who donated a stem cell graft to a child with acute lymphoblastic leukemia. Both conserved end residues are part of each CDR3. The D gene is left open where the match is weak. Expanded clones get a size class; other rows say once, few or many, or leave the size out.

D,V,J,size,DNA,CDR3
.,TRBV5-1,TRBJ1-4,many,TGCGCCAGCAGCTTGGGTGTTGTGGGTGAAAAACTGTTTTTT,CASSLGVVGEKLFF
.,TRBV20-1,TRBJ2-2,many,TGCAGTGCCTTAAACGGGGGCACCGGGGAGCTGTTTTTT,CSALNGGTGELFF
TRBD1,TRBV5-5,TRBJ2-7,many,TGTGCCAGCAGCTTGTCCTTGGGACAGGGGGTCTACGAGCAGTACTTC,CASSLSLGQGVYEQYF
TRBD1,TRBV25-1,TRBJ2-3,.,TGTGCCAGCATGGGGACAGGGGGTTTAGATACGCAGTATTTT,CASMGTGGLDTQYF
.,TRBV18,TRBJ1-2,few,TGTGCCAGCTCACCACCTGGGACCGAGCTATTGGGCTACACCTTC,CASSPPGTELLGYTF
TRBD2,TRBV6-5,TRBJ2-2,.,TGTGCCAGCAGTCCGGGCCGGGGGGGAGCCGGGGAGCTGTTTTTT,CASSPGRGGAGELFF
TRBD1,TRBV5-1,TRBJ2-7,many,TGCGCCAGCAGCTTGGAGGGGGCAGGCCAATACTACGAGCAGTACTTC,CASSLEGAGQYYEQYF
.,TRBV12-3/TRBV12-4,TRBJ2-3,many,TGTGCCAGCCAGATGCGGGATACGCAGTATTTT,CASQMRDTQYF
TRBD1,TRBV20-1,TRBJ2-7,few,TGCAGTGCTAGCGACAGGGCCTACGAGCAGTACTTC,CSASDRAYEQYF
.,TRBV5-1,TRBJ1-6,.,TGCGCCAGCAGCTTATGGCAAATTAATTCACCCCTCCACTTT,CASSLWQINSPLHF
.,TRBV20-1,TRBJ2-3,.,TGCAGTGCTAGCCCCGGGACATTCAGCACAGATACGCAGTATTTT,CSASPGTFSTDTQYF
.,TRBV5-1,TRBJ2-7,few,TGCGCCACCTCAAAGGAAGGGGTGGGCTACGAGCAGTACTTC,CATSKEGVGYEQYF
TRBD2,TRBV5-1,TRBJ2-1,many,TGCGCCAGCAGCTTGCTCCCTAGCGGGGGAAAATACAATGAGCAGTTCTTC,CASSLLPSGGKYNEQFF
.,TRBV4-2,TRBJ2-2,few,TGTGCCAGCAGCCACTATAACACCGGGGAGCTGTTTTTT,CASSHYNTGELFF
TRBD1,TRBV20-1,TRBJ1-1,few,TGCAGTGCTCCCTGGACAGGGGGCAACACTGAAGCTTTCTTT,CSAPWTGGNTEAFF
.,TRBV12-3/TRBV12-4,TRBJ2-2,.,TGTGCCAGCAGTTTTAGGTTCAGCGATCCAGATTACACCGGGGAGCTGTTTTTT,CASSFRFSDPDYTGELFF
TRBD2,TRBV5-5,TRBJ2-2,many,TGTGCCAGCAGCTTGGTAGCGGGGGGCAACGGGGAGCTGTTTTTT,CASSLVAGGNGELFF
.,TRBV10-3,TRBJ1-4,few,TGTGCCATCAGTGAGTTCGGGGGAACTAATGAAAAACTGTTTTTT,CAISEFGGTNEKLFF
.,TRBV25-1,TRBJ1-1,.,TGTGCCAGCAACGCCGCCAGAATGAACACTGAAGCTTTCTTT,CASNAARMNTEAFF